This T cell receptor beta chain was captured in a study of T cell repertoires in ileal Crohn's disease (dated by TCRdb to between 2019 and 2020). For the study in its entirety: At the time of surgery, about a third of patients were active smokers, and the median duration of disease was approximately 8 years. Surgery was performed for a complication in all patients, with stricturing disease in about 61% and penetrating disease in around 40%. Roughly half of the patients were given postoperative therapy, with approximately 17 on anti-TNF agents and approximately 12 on thiopurines. M6 samples were neoterminal ileum biopsies taken at postoperative colonoscopy. TCR repertoire analysis was done in a few dozen Crohn's disease patients from a prospective multicentre cohort. Running in parallel with the study was a multicentre cohort set up to find predictors of early endoscopic recurrence following ileocolonic resection. Endoscopic postoperative recurrence was defined as a Rutgeerts score above i0. The study sequenced 150 to 200 mucosal samples from 55 or so patients, taken at several locations on the surgical specimen and at postoperative endoscopy. Study-level results and caveats: Postoperative endoscopy timing varied within the first year after surgery, with a median delay of around 7.1 months. Higher percentages of high-frequency clones at the time of surgery were linked to endoscopic recurrence, and every patient with clonality above 26.8% (18/57) had recurrence. Only a subgroup of patients, of unstated size, had mucosal CD4 and CD8 T cells sorted and sequenced. Compared with non-smokers, patients who were active smokers at surgery showed a significantly higher proportion of clonal expansions (roughly 24% vs 19%, p=0.02). Compared with CD4 T cells, sorted CD8 T cells held more high-frequency clones, which suggests that the mucosal expansions were mostly CD8.

For commercial TCRB immunosequencing, about 0.45 micrograms of biopsy DNA were submitted for each sample. CDR3 regions were amplified from genomic DNA by Adaptive Biotechnology using a two-step, amplification bias-controlled multiplex PCR. In the first PCR, primers covered every V and J gene segment, and in the second PCR, barcodes and Illumina adapters were added. An Illumina instrument was used to sequence the CDR3 libraries. In the source study's methods: Analysis combined the vendor-provided pipelines with custom analysis of raw data in R/Bioconductor under R version 3.3.0. Clonality, which ranges from 0 to 1, was calculated as the inverse of the normalised Shannon entropy across all productive clones. High-frequency clones were defined as the share of the repertoire occupied by the top 100 clones, with only clones passing a 95% confidence test being retained. Overlap between samples was measured with the Morisita-Horn index, while repertoire diversity was measured with the Simpson index. This immuneACCESS table, as held by TCRdb, lists in-frame sequences with V and J called but not all clones. Of the missing ones, under half trace to an unresolved V gene in checked studies; the others have no known cause. Clonal size and the V and J genes are those of that table, whereas D and trimming came from the DNA. The sample contains 9,000 to 13,000 clones, over 70% of them found a single time. The ten largest clones represent around an eighth of the sample.

According to the study, the label for this sample's time point signals: neoterminal ileum biopsy at postoperative endoscopy, about 6 months after surgery. Eligible patients were adults with ileal or ileocolonic Crohn's disease who had an indication for ileocolonic resection. Whole ileal mucosal biopsies were kept frozen at -80 degrees C prior to DNA extraction. A TRizol-based method was used to extract genomic DNA from the frozen whole biopsies, and the DNA was quantified with a NanoDrop 2000 spectrophotometer. The germline ends are 10 bases apart after V is trimmed by 6 bases and J by 2 bases. CDR1 and CDR2 are drawn from the germline V gene: SGHRS, YFSETQ. Including the terminal cysteine and phenylalanine, the CDR3 comprises 13 residues. Left in the record is the CDR3 DNA by itself, 39 bases read in frame from the first base. Remarks on this clone: It lacks a known antigen. It has no much larger one-base neighbor in the sample; base qualities were not kept.

This TCR derives from an adult with Crohn's disease. The sequenced sample was ileal tissue. The sequence is built from TRBV5-1 and TRBJ2-3; the D region possibly corresponds to TRBD2 (5 bases align). This receptor carries the CDR3 CASTHGDTDTQYF. Read as DNA, the sequence is TGCGCCAGCACCCACGGGGACACAGATACGCAGTATTTT.